This TCR beta chain came from a study of somatic mutations in cytotoxic T cells in rheumatoid arthritis. Regarding the study as a whole: Of more than 55 patients, fewer than 10 had a largest CD8+ clone that exceeded 20% of CD8+ cells.

Positive magnetic bead selection isolated CD4+ and CD8+ cells, and flow cytometry checked purity. The CDR3 sequence is 17 residues long. V shed 3 bases and J shed 2 bases, with 19 bases lying between them. CDR1 and CDR2 (germline): SEHNR, FQNEAQ (reference sequence). In the case of this clone: The antigen is not known.

Here immunoSEQ multiplex PCR was the method, and the copy in TCRdb shows in-frame clones only, minus some. The data contain 35,000 to 40,000 clones, about 80% of them singletons. Specimen: CD8+ T cells sorted from blood. The receptor's source is a middle-aged man in good health. The chain has TRBV7-9 and TRBJ1-2; unclear D gene. Here the CDR3 DNA reads TGTGCCAGCAGCTTTCCATTAGAGGCCGGGCCGAACTATGGCTACACCTTC. Translating gives CASSFPLEAGPNYGYTF.